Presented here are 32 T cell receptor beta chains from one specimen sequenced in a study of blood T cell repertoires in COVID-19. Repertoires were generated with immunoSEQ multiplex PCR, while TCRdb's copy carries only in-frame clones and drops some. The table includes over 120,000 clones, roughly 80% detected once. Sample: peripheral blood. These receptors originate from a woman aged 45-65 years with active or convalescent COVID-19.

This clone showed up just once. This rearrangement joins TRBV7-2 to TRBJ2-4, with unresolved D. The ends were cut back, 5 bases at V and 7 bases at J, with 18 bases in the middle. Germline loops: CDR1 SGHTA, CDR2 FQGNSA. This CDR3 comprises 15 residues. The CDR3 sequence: CASSPSSRAGNIQYF. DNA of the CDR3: TGTGCCAGCAGCCCGTCCAGCCGAGCCGGGAACATTCAGTACTTC.

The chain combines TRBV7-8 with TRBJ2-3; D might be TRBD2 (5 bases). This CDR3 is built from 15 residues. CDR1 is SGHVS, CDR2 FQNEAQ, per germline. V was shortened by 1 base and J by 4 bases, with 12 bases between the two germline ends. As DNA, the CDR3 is TGTGCCAGCAGCTTAGGGAGGCTTCGCGCAGATACGCAGTATTTT. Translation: CASSLGRLRADTQYF.

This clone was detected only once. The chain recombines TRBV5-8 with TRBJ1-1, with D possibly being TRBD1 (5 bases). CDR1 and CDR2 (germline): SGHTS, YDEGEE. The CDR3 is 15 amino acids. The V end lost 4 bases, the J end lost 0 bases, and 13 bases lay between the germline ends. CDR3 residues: CASSPHRGVNTEAFF. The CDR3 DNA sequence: TGTGCCAGCAGCCCCCACCGGGGGGTGAACACTGAAGCTTTCTTT.

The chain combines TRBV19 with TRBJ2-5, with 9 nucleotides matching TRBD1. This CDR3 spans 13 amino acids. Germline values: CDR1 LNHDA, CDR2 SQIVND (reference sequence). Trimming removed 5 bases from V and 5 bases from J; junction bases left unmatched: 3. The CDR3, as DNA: TGTGCCAGTAGTCCGGACAGGGGTGAGACCCAGTACTTC. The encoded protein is CASSPDRGETQYF.

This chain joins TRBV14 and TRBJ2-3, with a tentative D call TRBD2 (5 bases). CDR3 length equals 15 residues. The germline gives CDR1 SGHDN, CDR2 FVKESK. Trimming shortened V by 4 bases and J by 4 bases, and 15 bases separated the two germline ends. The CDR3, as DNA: TGTGCCAGCAGCCTACAGAGGGCAACCGCAGATACGCAGTATTTT. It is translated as CASSLQRATADTQYF.

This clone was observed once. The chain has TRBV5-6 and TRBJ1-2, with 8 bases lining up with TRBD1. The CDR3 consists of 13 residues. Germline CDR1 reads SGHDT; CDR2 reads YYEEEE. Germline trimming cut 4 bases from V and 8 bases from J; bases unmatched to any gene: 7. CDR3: CASSTTGVEGYTF. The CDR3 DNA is TGTGCCAGCAGCACGACAGGGGTAGAGGGCTACACCTTC.

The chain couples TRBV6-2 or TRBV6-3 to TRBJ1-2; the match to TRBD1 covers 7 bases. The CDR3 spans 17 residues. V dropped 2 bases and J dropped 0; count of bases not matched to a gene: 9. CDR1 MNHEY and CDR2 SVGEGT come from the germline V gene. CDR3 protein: CASSYRGGQRPNYGYTF. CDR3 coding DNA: TGTGCCAGCAGTTACCGGGGGGGACAGAGACCTAACTATGGCTACACCTTC.

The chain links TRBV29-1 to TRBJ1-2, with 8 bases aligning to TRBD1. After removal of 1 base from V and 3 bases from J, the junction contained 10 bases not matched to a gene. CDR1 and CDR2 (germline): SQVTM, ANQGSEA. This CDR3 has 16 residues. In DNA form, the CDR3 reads TGCAGCGTTGAAGGGCCCCTACAGGGGGGGGACTATGGCTACACCTTC. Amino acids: CSVEGPLQGGDYGYTF. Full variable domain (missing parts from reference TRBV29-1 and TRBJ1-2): SAVISQKPSRDICQRGTSLTIQCQVDSQVTMMFWYRQQPGQSLTLIATANQGSEATYESGFVIDKFPISRPNLTFSTLTVSNMSPEDSSIYLCSVEGPLQGGDYGYTFGSGTRLTVV.

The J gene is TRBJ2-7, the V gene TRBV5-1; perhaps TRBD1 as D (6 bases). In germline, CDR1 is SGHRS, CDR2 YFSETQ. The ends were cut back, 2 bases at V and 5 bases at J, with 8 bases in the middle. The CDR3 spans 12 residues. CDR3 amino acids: CASSFTGNEQYF. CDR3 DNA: TGCGCCAGCAGCTTTACAGGGAACGAGCAGTACTTC.

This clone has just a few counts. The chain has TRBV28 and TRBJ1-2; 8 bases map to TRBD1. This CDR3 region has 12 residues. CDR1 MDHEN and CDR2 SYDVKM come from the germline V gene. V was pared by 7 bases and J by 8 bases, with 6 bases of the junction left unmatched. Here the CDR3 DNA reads TGTGCCAGCACCGAGTGGACAGGGGGCTACACCTTC. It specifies CASTEWTGGYTF.

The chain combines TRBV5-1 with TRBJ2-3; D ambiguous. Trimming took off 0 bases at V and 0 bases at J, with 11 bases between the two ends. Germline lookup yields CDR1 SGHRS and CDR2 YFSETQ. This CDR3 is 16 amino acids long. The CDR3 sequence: CASSLEGRRSTDTQYF. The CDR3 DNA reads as TGCGCCAGCAGCTTGGAAGGAAGGAGAAGCACAGATACGCAGTATTTT. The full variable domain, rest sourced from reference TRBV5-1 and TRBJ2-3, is KAGVTQTPRYLIKTRGQQVTLSCSPISGHRSVSWYQQTPGQGLQFLFEYFSETQRNKGNFPGRFSGRQFSNSRSEMNVSTLELGDSALYLCASSLEGRRSTDTQYFGPGTRLTVL.

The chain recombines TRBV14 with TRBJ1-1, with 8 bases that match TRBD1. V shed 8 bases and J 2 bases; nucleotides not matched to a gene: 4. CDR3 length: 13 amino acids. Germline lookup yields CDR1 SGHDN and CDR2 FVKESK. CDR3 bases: TGTGCCAGCCAGGACAGGGTAAACACTGAAGCTTTCTTT. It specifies CASQDRVNTEAFF.

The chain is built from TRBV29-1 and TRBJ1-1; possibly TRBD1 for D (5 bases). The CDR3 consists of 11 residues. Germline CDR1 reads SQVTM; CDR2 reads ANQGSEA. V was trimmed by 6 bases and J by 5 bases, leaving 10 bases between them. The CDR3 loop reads CSVSGRTEAFF. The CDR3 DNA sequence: TGCAGCGTCTCAGGGCGGACTGAAGCTTTCTTT.

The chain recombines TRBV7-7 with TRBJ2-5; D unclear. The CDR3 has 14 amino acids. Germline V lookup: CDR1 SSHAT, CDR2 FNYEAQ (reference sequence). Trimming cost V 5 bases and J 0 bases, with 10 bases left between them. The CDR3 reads CASSPSADQETQYF. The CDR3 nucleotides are TGTGCCAGCAGCCCCTCGGCGGACCAAGAGACCCAGTACTTC.

Written as DNA, the CDR3 is TGTGCCAGTACCGATCCTTCCGGGACAGGGGGTGCCGGGGAGCTGTTTTTT. It yields the protein CASTDPSGTGGAGELFF. The chain has TRBV19 and TRBJ2-2; 11 nucleotides match TRBD1. The germline V gene has CDR1 LNHDA and CDR2 SQIVND (reference sequence). The trim removed 7 bases at V and 6 bases at J, leaving 13 bases unmatched. CDR3 size: 17 residues.

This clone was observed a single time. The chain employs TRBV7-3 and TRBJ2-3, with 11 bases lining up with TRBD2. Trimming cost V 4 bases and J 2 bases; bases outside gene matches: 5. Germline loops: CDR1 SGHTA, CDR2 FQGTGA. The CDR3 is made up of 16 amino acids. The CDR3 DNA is TGTGCCAGCAGCTCCTTGACTAGCGGGACCACAGATACGCAGTATTTT. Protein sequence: CASSSLTSGTTDTQYF.

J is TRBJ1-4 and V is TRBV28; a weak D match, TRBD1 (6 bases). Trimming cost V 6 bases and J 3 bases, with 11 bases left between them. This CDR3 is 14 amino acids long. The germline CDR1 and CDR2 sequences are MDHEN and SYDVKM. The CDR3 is CASRETGPNEKLFF. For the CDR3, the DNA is TGTGCCAGCAGGGAGACAGGTCCTAATGAAAAACTGTTTTTT.

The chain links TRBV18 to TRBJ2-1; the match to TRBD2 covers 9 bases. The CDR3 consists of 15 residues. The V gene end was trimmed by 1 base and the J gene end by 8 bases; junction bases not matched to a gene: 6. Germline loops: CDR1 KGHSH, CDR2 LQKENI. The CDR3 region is CASSPLAGVIDEQFF. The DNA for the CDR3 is TGTGCCAGCTCACCACTAGCGGGAGTTATAGATGAGCAGTTCTTC.

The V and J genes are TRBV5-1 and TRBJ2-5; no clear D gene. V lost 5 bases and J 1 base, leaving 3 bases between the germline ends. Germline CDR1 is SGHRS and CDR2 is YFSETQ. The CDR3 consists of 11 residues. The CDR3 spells CASRAQETQYF. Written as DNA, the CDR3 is TGCGCCAGCAGGGCCCAAGAGACCCAGTACTTC.

CDR3 coding DNA: TGTGCCAGCAGCCCCGAGGGGGCAGATGAGCAGTTCTTC. This codes for CASSPEGADEQFF. The chain links TRBV5-5 to TRBJ2-1, with 7 bases lining up with TRBD1. CDR3 length: 13 amino acids. V lost 4 bases, J lost 8 bases, and 6 bases stayed unmatched. Germline V CDR1 and CDR2: SGHKS, YYEKEE (reference sequence).

As DNA, the CDR3 is TGTGCCAGCAGCCCAGTGGGGGCGCGCTATGGCTACACCTTC. This sequence encodes CASSPVGARYGYTF. V and J are TRBV11-2 and TRBJ1-2; D perhaps matches TRBD1 (6 bases). There are 14 residues in the CDR3. Germline CDR1 is SGHAT and CDR2 is FQNNGV. The V gene lost 5 bases and the J gene lost 4 bases, with 14 bases spanning the gap.

CDR3 residues: CASRDEAGTFYEQYF. As DNA, the CDR3 is TGTGCCAGCAGAGACGAGGCCGGGACTTTCTACGAGCAGTACTTC. The rearrangement uses TRBV5-4 and TRBJ2-7; possibly TRBD2 for D (6 bases). Trimming removed 5 bases from V and 3 bases from J, with 18 bases in between. CDR3 length: 15 amino acids. Germline V gives CDR1 SGHNT, CDR2 YYREEE (reference sequence).

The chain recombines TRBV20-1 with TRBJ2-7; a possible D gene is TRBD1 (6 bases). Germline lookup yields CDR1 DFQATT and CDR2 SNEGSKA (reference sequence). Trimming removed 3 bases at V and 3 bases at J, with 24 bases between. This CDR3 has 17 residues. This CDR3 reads CSASPLARTARNYEQYF. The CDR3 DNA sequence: TGCAGTGCTAGTCCACTCGCCCGGACAGCTAGAAACTACGAGCAGTACTTC.

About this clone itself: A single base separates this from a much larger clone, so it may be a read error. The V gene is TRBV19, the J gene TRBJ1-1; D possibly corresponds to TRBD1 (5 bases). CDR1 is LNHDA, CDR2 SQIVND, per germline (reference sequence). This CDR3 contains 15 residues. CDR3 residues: CVSSMVGQGSTEAFF. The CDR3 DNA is TGTGTCAGTAGTATGGTGGGGCAGGGTTCGACTGAAGCTTTCTTT.

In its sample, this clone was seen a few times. The CDR3 DNA reads TGTGCCAGCAGTTACGGGGGGACAGGTCGCTTTCCAAGAGGTGGCTACACCTTC. It translates to CASSYGGTGRFPRGGYTF. The chain joins TRBV6-2 or TRBV6-3 to TRBJ1-2, with 8 bases lining up with TRBD1. This CDR3 has 18 amino acids. V shed 2 bases, J shed 7 bases, and the junction held 18 bases outside the gene matches. In germline, CDR1 is MNHEY, CDR2 SVGEGT.

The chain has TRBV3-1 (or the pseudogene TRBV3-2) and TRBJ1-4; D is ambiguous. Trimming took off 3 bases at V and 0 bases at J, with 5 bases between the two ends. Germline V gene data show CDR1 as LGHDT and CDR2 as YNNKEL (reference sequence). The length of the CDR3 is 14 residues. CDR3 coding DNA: TGTGCCAGCAGCCAGCAGGCAACTAATGAAAAACTGTTTTTT. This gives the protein CASSQQATNEKLFF.

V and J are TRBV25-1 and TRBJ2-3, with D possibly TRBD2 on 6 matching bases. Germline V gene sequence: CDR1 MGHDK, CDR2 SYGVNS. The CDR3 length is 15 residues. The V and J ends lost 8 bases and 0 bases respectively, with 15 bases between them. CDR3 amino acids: CASLGGAPSTDTQYF. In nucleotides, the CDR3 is TGTGCCAGCCTTGGAGGGGCCCCTAGCACAGATACGCAGTATTTT.

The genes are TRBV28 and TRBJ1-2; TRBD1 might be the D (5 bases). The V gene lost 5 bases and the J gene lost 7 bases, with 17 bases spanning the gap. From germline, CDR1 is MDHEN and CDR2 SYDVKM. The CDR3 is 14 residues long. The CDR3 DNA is TGTGCCAGCAGTCCCTCCCTCCAGGGCTCTGGCTACACCTTC. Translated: CASSPSLQGSGYTF.

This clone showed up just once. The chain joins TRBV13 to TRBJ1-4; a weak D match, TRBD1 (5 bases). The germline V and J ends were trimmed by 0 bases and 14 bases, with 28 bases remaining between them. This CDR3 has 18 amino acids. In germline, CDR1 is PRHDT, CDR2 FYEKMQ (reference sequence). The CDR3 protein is CASSLGLGEAAWPSGLFF. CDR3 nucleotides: TGTGCCAGCAGCTTAGGGCTGGGGGAGGCCGCATGGCCAAGTGGGCTGTTTTTT.

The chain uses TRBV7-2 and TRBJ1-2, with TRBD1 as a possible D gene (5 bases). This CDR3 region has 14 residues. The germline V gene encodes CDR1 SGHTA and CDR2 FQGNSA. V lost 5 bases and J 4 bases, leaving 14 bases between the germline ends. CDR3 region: CASSVPGIGYGYTF. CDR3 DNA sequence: TGTGCCAGCAGCGTACCAGGGATTGGCTATGGCTACACCTTC.

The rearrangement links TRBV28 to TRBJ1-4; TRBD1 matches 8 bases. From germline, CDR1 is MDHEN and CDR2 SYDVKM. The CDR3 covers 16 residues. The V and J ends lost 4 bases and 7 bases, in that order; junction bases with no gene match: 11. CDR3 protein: CASSSQGAGRGEKLFF. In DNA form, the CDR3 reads TGTGCCAGCAGTTCTCAGGGGGCGGGGCGGGGTGAAAAACTGTTTTTT.

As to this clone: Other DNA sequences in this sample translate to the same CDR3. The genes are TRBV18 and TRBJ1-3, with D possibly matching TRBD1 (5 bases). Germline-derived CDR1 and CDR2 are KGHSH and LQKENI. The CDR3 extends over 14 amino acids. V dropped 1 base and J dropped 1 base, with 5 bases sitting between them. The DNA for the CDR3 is TGTGCCAGCTCACCACAGGGGTCTGGAAACACCATATATTTT. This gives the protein CASSPQGSGNTIYF.